These 30 T cell receptor beta chains came from one sample sequenced in a study of chemoradiotherapy in HPV16-positive cancers (dated by TCRdb to 2022 to 2024). Library preparation was by the immunoSEQ multiplex PCR assay. TCRdb's version of the immuneACCESS table is confined to in-frame rearrangements and falls short of the full clone set. An unresolved V gene accounts for under half of the shortfall where checked; the remainder is of unknown origin. In all, the sample holds tens of thousands of clones, and around 77% of those were seen once. Roughly 3.8% of the sample rests with the top ten. The specimen was blood, collected from a patient who underwent chemoradiotherapy. The source is a human donor with HPV-associated anogenital cancer.

The V call is TRBV5-1, the J call TRBJ2-5, with TRBD2 matching 8 bases. Germline V CDR1 and CDR2: SGHRS, YFSETQ. This CDR3 has 16 residues. The V and J ends lost 2 bases and 9 bases, in that order; junction bases with no gene match: 15. The CDR3: CASSFGSGGGPAAQYF. The CDR3 DNA is TGCGCCAGCAGCTTCGGTTCTGGCGGGGGGCCTGCGGCCCAGTACTTC.

The chain employs TRBV6-5 and TRBJ2-4; D perhaps matches TRBD1 (7 bases). Looked up from germline, CDR1 is MNHEY and CDR2 is SVGAGI. V lost 0 bases and J 7 bases, leaving 13 bases between the germline ends. The CDR3 consists of 15 residues. This CDR3 is CASSYSQGGWNIQYF. In DNA, the CDR3 is TGTGCCAGCAGTTACTCGCAGGGGGGTTGGAACATTCAGTACTTC.

The chain has TRBV11-3 and TRBJ2-2, with 7 bases identical to TRBD2. Germline V gene lookup returns CDR1 SGHNT and CDR2 YENEEA. This CDR3 contains 14 residues. The J segment lost 5 bases and the V segment lost 5 bases, leaving 5 bases of the junction unmatched. CDR3 amino acids: CASSLLGGTGELFF. In nucleotides, the CDR3 is TGTGCCAGCAGCCTCTTGGGGGGGACCGGGGAGCTGTTTTTT.

This chain uses TRBV9 with TRBJ1-6; unclear D gene. The length of the CDR3 is 14 residues. Trimming stripped 0 bases from V and 10 bases from J, with 11 bases between. Germline V CDR1 and CDR2: SGDLS, YYNGEE. The CDR3 bases are TGTGCCAGCAGCGTAGGGGTGGGGATGTCACCCCTCCACTTT. It is translated as CASSVGVGMSPLHF.

The chain's CDR3 is CASSFGQMNTEAFF. CDR3 sequence (DNA): TGTGCCAGCAGCTTTGGGCAGATGAACACTGAAGCTTTCTTT. The chain is built from TRBV7-2 and TRBJ1-1; unclear D gene. CDR3 length: 14 residues. V was shortened by 3 bases and J by 0 bases, with 8 bases between the two germline ends. Germline CDR1 SGHTA, CDR2 FQGNSA.

The rearrangement joins TRBV9 to TRBJ2-7; D is unresolved. V was shortened by 0 bases and J by 4 bases, with 8 bases between the two germline ends. The germline V gene has CDR1 SGDLS and CDR2 YYNGEE. The CDR3 length is 13 residues. The CDR3: CASSVDWAYEQYF. Here the CDR3 DNA reads TGTGCCAGCAGCGTAGATTGGGCTTACGAGCAGTACTTC.

The chain uses TRBV27 and TRBJ2-7; possible D gene TRBD2, 5 bases. CDR1 is MNHEY, CDR2 SMNVEV, per germline (reference sequence). CDR3 length equals 14 residues. V lost 4 bases to trimming and J lost 2 bases, with 12 bases between them. The DNA of the CDR3 is TGTGCCAGCAGTTCCTCGACACTAGCCTACGAGCAGTACTTC. Its protein product is CASSSSTLAYEQYF.

The CDR3 sequence is CASSPISSTNTGELFF. CDR3 nucleotides: TGTGCCAGCAGCCCTATTAGTTCAACGAACACCGGGGAGCTGTTTTTT. This chain connects TRBV11-3 to TRBJ2-2, with no clear D. Trimming took off 5 bases at V and 0 bases at J, with 13 bases between the two ends. CDR1 is SGHNT and CDR2 is YENEEA in the germline V gene. The CDR3 is 16 residues long.

The rearrangement links TRBV7-8 to TRBJ2-2; D gene uncertain. Trimming left V 5 bases short and J 8 bases short, with 6 bases between. This CDR3 is built from 11 residues. CDR1 and CDR2 (germline): SGHVS, FQNEAQ. The CDR3 bases are TGTGCCAGCAGCACCCTAGGGGAGCTGTTTTTT. This codes for CASSTLGELFF.

The rearrangement joins TRBV5-1 to TRBJ1-1, with TRBD1 matching 7 bases. This CDR3 has 14 amino acids. Germline V CDR1 and CDR2: SGHRS, YFSETQ. V shed 2 bases and J 5 bases; nucleotides not matched to a gene: 6. The CDR3 spells CASSFRQGYTEAFF. Written as DNA, the CDR3 is TGCGCCAGCAGCTTTAGACAGGGCTATACTGAAGCTTTCTTT.

V usage is TRBV19 and J usage is TRBJ1-5; D is unresolved. This CDR3 region has 12 residues. The V end was cut by 3 bases, the J end by 6 bases, with 6 bases between. From germline, CDR1 is LNHDA and CDR2 SQIVND (reference sequence). CDR3 loop: CASSIDPQPQHF. Here the CDR3 DNA reads TGTGCCAGTAGTATCGACCCTCAGCCCCAGCATTTT.

The V call is TRBV7-2, the J call TRBJ2-3; TRBD2 matches at 12 bases. CDR3 length: 17 amino acids. Looked up from germline, CDR1 is SGHTA and CDR2 is FQGNSA. V dropped 2 bases and J dropped 2; count of bases not matched to a gene: 5. The chain's CDR3 is CASSLRTSGAITDTQYF. CDR3 sequence (DNA): TGTGCCAGCAGCTTACGGACTAGCGGGGCGATCACAGATACGCAGTATTTT.

This rearrangement joins TRBV4-3 to TRBJ2-2, with 7 bases aligning to TRBD1. The CDR3 runs 15 residues. CDR1 LGHNA and CDR2 YSLEER come from the germline V gene. The junction had 3 bases not matched to a gene; V was cut back by 2 bases and J by 3 bases. The CDR3 loop reads CASSQRTGDTGELFF. CDR3 DNA: TGCGCCAGCAGCCAACGAACAGGGGACACCGGGGAGCTGTTTTTT.

This clone has just one count. The rearrangement uses TRBV7-2 and TRBJ1-1; TRBD1 is a possible D gene (6 bases). Deletions cut 5 bases from V and 1 base from J, with 14 bases between. The CDR3 has 15 residues. Per the germline V gene, CDR1 is SGHTA and CDR2 is FQGNSA. CDR3 protein: CASSRHGGQNTEAFF. In DNA, the CDR3 is TGTGCCAGCAGCAGGCACGGGGGACAGAACACTGAAGCTTTCTTT.

As DNA, the CDR3 is TGTGCCATCAGTGAGTCTTGGGGGGGGCAGCTCTATGGCTACACCTTC. It specifies CAISESWGGQLYGYTF. J is TRBJ1-2 and V is TRBV10-3; D is possibly TRBD1 (6 bases). The V end lost 0 bases, the J end lost 4 bases, and 15 bases lay between the germline ends. Germline lookup yields CDR1 ENHRY and CDR2 SYGVKD. The CDR3 consists of 16 residues.

The chain has TRBV30 and TRBJ2-7; no clear D. The germline V gene encodes CDR1 GTSNPN and CDR2 SVGIG (reference sequence). V lost 3 bases, J lost 0 bases, and 6 bases lay in between. The CDR3 runs 12 residues. The CDR3 bases are TGTGCCTGGAGCCGTATCTCCTACGAGCAGTACTTC. Amino acid sequence: CAWSRISYEQYF.

This clone was observed once. The V call is TRBV7-8, the J call TRBJ2-2; TRBD2 aligns across 16 bases. CDR3 length: 18 residues. The V and J ends lost 4 bases and 4 bases, in that order; junction bases with no gene match: 6. The germline V gene encodes CDR1 SGHVS and CDR2 FQNEAQ. In nucleotides, the CDR3 is TGTGCCAGCAGCTCGGGGACTAGCGGGGGGGCGGGCACCGGGGAGCTGTTTTTT. It specifies CASSSGTSGGAGTGELFF.

V gene TRBV7-2 combines with J gene TRBJ2-1; 7 nucleotides match TRBD2. Losses at the gene ends were 5 bases for V and 4 bases for J; bases not matched to a gene: 11. The length of the CDR3 is 16 residues. In germline, CDR1 is SGHTA, CDR2 FQGNSA. CDR3 in DNA: TGTGCCAGCAGCGCCGACGGGGGGTCATGGTACAATGAGCAGTTCTTC. It yields the protein CASSADGGSWYNEQFF.

The chain joins TRBV18 to TRBJ2-7; the D gene is possibly TRBD1 (5 bases). This CDR3 contains 14 residues. Per the germline V gene, CDR1 is KGHSH and CDR2 is LQKENI. Trimming took off 7 bases at V and 0 bases at J, with 13 bases between the two ends. The CDR3 sequence: CASLPTVSSYEQYF. Written as DNA, the CDR3 is TGTGCCAGCTTGCCGACAGTGAGCTCCTACGAGCAGTACTTC.

The V gene is TRBV5-6, the J gene TRBJ1-4; 11 nucleotides align to TRBD1. CDR1 and CDR2 (germline): SGHDT, YYEEEE. This CDR3 is 16 amino acids long. J was trimmed by 8 bases and V by 4 bases; bases with no gene match: 10. The CDR3 bases are TGTGCCAGCAGCCTGACCCGGACAGGGGGCCGGGAAAAACTGTTTTTT. Protein sequence: CASSLTRTGGREKLFF. The whole variable domain, filled in from reference TRBV5-6 and TRBJ1-4, reads DAGVTQSPTHLIKTRGQQVTLRCSPKSGHDTVSWYQQALGQGPQFIFQYYEEEERQRGNFPDRFSGHQFPNYSSELNVNALLLGDSALYLCASSLTRTGGREKLFFGSGTQLSVL.

V usage is TRBV7-7 and J usage is TRBJ2-7; 8 bases align to TRBD1. The CDR3 is 16 residues long. Germline CDR1 SSHAT, CDR2 FNYEAQ (reference sequence). Trimming removed 5 bases from V and 5 bases from J; junction bases left unmatched: 14. The CDR3 DNA is TGTGCCAGCAGCCCCAGTTGGCGGACAGGGATCGACGAGCAGTACTTC. This encodes CASSPSWRTGIDEQYF.

This clone was counted a single time. This chain uses TRBV14 with TRBJ2-7; D gene uncertain. The germline V gene encodes CDR1 SGHDN and CDR2 FVKESK. Trimming took 5 bases from V and 2 from J, leaving 19 bases between them. This CDR3 is 16 amino acids long. This chain's CDR3 is CASSSQKGIPTYEQYF. As DNA, the CDR3 is TGTGCCAGCAGCTCACAGAAGGGTATACCTACCTACGAGCAGTACTTC.

The CDR3 sequence: CASSLGRPSGAQYF. The CDR3 DNA reads TGTGCCAGCAGCTTAGGGCGCCCGTCCGGGGCCCAGTACTTC. The V and J genes are TRBV7-2 and TRBJ2-5; maybe TRBD2 (5 bases). The CDR3 consists of 14 residues. Trimming stripped 1 base from V and 9 bases from J, with 15 bases between. Germline CDR1 SGHTA, CDR2 FQGNSA. Full variable domain (outside the CDR3, taken from reference TRBV7-2 and TRBJ2-5): GAGVSQSPSNKVTEKGKDVELRCDPISGHTALYWYRQSLGQGLEFLIYFQGNSAPDKSGLPSDRFSAERTGGSVSTLTIQRTQQEDSAVYLCASSLGRPSGAQYFGPGTRLLVL.

The chain combines TRBV30 with TRBJ1-5; D uncertain. The CDR3 runs 13 residues. The V gene lost 3 bases and the J gene lost 8 bases, with 14 bases spanning the gap. Germline V gene lookup returns CDR1 GTSNPN and CDR2 SVGIG (reference sequence). Here the CDR3 reads CAWSLGDVEPQHF. CDR3 in DNA: TGTGCCTGGAGCCTCGGTGACGTAGAGCCCCAGCATTTT.

V and J are TRBV4-1 and TRBJ2-5; a weak D match, TRBD2 (6 bases). CDR3 length equals 14 residues. V lost 1 base and J 5 bases, leaving 11 bases between the germline ends. Germline CDR1 MGHRA, CDR2 YSYEKL. Here the CDR3 DNA reads TGCGCCAGCAGCCAAGTTAGGGAGGTGGAGACCCAGTACTTC. Amino acid sequence: CASSQVREVETQYF.

For this clone: The junction differs from germline at one of its ends, possibly a read error. The V call is TRBV10-3, the J call TRBJ1-2, with 7 bases fitting TRBD1. This CDR3 comprises 12 residues. CDR1 ENHRY and CDR2 SYGVKD come from the germline V gene. The CDR3 loop reads CAISESTGTGFF. As DNA, the CDR3 is TGTGCCATCAGTGAGTCGACAGGGACGGGGTTTTTC.

This CDR3 reads CASSYRTVRSNTEAFF. The DNA for the CDR3 is TGTGCCAGCAGTTACCGGACGGTACGTTCGAACACTGAAGCTTTCTTT. The chain employs TRBV6-5 and TRBJ1-1; D call uncertain. In germline, CDR1 is MNHEY, CDR2 SVGAGI. Between the trimmed V and J ends, which lost 2 bases and 1 base, there was a span of 14 bases. CDR3 length: 16 amino acids.

The CDR3 DNA follows: TGCGCCAGCAGCGCGGGGGCCTACGAGCAGTACTTC. Encoded protein: CASSAGAYEQYF. The rearrangement uses TRBV5-1 and TRBJ2-7; 7 bases line up with TRBD2. Per germline, CDR1 SGHRS and CDR2 YFSETQ. Trimming cost V 4 bases and J 2 bases; bases outside gene matches: 0. This CDR3 is 12 amino acids long.

V usage is TRBV19 and J usage is TRBJ2-2; a weak D match, TRBD2 (6 bases). V was cut by 11 bases and J by 4 bases, with 11 bases left in between. Germline loops: CDR1 LNHDA, CDR2 SQIVND (reference sequence). The CDR3 has 12 amino acids. CDR3 nucleotides: TGTGCCTCCACGGGAGTCACCGGGGAGCTGTTTTTT. Protein: CASTGVTGELFF.

The rearrangement links TRBV5-6 to TRBJ2-5, with D perhaps given as TRBD1 or TRBD2 (5 bases each). The CDR3 runs to 14 residues. V shed 2 bases and J shed 1 base, with 9 bases lying between them. CDR1 and CDR2 from the germline V gene are SGHDT and YYEEEE. CDR3 sequence (DNA): TGTGCCAGCAGCTTACGGGACGGCCAAGAGACCCAGTACTTC. Amino acids: CASSLRDGQETQYF. Full variable domain (outside the CDR3, taken from reference TRBV5-6 and TRBJ2-5): DAGVTQSPTHLIKTRGQQVTLRCSPKSGHDTVSWYQQALGQGPQFIFQYYEEEERQRGNFPDRFSGHQFPNYSSELNVNALLLGDSALYLCASSLRDGQETQYFGPGTRLLVL.